This TCR beta chain emerged from a study of blood T cell repertoires in COVID-19. Germline V gives CDR1 LNHDA, CDR2 SQIVND (reference sequence). The CDR3 extends over 14 amino acids. After removal of 4 bases from V and 0 bases from J, the junction contained 3 bases not matched to a gene. In the original workflow: Amplification from reference gene primers served as the basis for estimated nucleated cell counts. Some clones are missing from TCRdb's copy, which holds only in-frame ones; the method was immunoSEQ multiplex PCR. Clone size and V and J calls were adopted from that table, with D and trimming inferred from the DNA. The sample comprises fewer than 200,000 clones, almost 85% of which are singletons, and about 8% rests with the top ten.

This TCR derives from a man aged 35-49 years who had recovered from COVID-19. The sequencing sample was made of peripheral blood. The chain links TRBV19 to TRBJ2-7; 7 bases match TRBD1. CDR3 sequence (DNA): TGTGCCAGTAGTACCGGGACAGCCTCCTACGAGCAGTACTTC. Amino acids: CASSTGTASYEQYF.